This TCR beta chain was captured in a study of blood T cell repertoires in COVID-19. Germline V gives CDR1 LGHNT, CDR2 FRNRAP. Trimming took 4 bases from V and 2 from J; bases not matched to a gene: 0. The CDR3 is 14 residues long. Contact with a PCR-confirmed or clinician-diagnosed COVID-19 case occurred within 2 weeks of entry. Only in-frame clones appear in the TCRdb table, and some are missing; sequencing was by immunoSEQ multiplex PCR. This table has about 350,000 clones, around nine tenths appearing once. The specimen sequenced was PBMCs or T cells enriched from blood (not recorded which). This TCR was recovered from a woman in her 30s who had been exposed to COVID-19. The rearrangement links TRBV12-5 to TRBJ1-2; TRBD1 matches at 11 bases. The CDR3 loop is CASGWTGGNYGYTF. The CDR3 DNA reads TGTGCTAGTGGTTGGACAGGGGGCAACTATGGCTACACCTTC.